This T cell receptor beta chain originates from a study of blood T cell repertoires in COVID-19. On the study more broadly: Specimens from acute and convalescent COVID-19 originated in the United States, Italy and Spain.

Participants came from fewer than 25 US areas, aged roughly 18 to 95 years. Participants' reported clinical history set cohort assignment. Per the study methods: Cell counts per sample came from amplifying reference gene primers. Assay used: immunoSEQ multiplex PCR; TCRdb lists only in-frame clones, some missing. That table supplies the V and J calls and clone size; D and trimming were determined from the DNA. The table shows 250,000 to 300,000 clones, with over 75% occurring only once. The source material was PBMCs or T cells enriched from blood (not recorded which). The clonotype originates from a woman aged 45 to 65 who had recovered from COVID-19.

DNA for the CDR3: TGTGCCAGCAGCGAGACAGGGAATGGCTACACCTTC. It encodes CASSETGNGYTF. The chain employs TRBV7-9 and TRBJ1-2, with 7 nucleotides matching TRBD1. Germline V gives CDR1 SEHNR, CDR2 FQNEAQ (reference sequence). The CDR3 loop spans 12 amino acids. The junction had 3 bases not matched to a gene; V was cut back by 5 bases and J by 6 bases.